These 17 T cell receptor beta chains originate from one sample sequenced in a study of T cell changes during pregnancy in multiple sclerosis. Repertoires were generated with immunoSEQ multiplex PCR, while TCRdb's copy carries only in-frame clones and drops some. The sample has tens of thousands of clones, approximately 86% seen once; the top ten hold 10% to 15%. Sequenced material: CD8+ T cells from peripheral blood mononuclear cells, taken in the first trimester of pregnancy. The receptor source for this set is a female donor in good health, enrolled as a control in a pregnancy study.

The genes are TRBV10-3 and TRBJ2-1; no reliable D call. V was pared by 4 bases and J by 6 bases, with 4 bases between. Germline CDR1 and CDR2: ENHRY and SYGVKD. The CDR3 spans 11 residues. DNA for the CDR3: TGTGCCATCAGTGCAGGCAATGAGCAGTTCTTC. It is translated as CAISAGNEQFF.

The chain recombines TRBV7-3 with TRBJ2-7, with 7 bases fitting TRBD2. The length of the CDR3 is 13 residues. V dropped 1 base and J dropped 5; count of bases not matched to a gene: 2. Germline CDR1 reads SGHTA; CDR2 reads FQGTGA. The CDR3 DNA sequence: TGTGCCAGCAGCTTAAAGGGAGGGGACGAGCAGTACTTC. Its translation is CASSLKGGDEQYF.

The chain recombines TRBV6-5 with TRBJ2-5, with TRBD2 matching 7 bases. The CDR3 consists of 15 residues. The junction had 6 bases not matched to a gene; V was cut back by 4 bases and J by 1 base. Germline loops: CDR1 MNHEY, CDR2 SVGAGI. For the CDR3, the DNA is TGTGCCAGCAGTTCCGGCGGGGGAATCCAAGAGACCCAGTACTTC. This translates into CASSSGGGIQETQYF.

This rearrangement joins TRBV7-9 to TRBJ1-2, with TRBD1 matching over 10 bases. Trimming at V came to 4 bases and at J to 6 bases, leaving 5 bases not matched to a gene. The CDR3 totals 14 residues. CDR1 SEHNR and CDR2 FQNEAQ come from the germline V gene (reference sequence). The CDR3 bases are TGTGCCAGCAGCTCCCGGGACAGGGGAGATGGCTACACCTTC. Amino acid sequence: CASSSRDRGDGYTF.

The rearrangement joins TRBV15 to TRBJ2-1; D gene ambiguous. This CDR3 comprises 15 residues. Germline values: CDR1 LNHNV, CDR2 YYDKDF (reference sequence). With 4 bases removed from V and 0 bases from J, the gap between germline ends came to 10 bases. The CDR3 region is CATSIQASSYNEQFF. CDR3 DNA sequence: TGTGCCACCAGCATTCAAGCAAGCTCCTACAATGAGCAGTTCTTC.

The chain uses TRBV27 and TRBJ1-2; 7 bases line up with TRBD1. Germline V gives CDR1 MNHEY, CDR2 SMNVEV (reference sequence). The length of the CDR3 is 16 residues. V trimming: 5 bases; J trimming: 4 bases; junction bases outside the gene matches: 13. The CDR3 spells CASSLGIPTGLYGYTF. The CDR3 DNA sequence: TGTGCCAGCAGTCTTGGAATTCCGACAGGGCTCTATGGCTACACCTTC.

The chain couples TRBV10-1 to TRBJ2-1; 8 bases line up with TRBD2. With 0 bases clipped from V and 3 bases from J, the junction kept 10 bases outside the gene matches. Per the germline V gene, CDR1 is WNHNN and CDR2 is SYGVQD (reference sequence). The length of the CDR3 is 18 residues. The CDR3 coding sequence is TGCGCCAGCAGTGAGTCTGGTAGCGGGGTTCTAGTCTACAATGAGCAGTTCTTC. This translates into CASSESGSGVLVYNEQFF.

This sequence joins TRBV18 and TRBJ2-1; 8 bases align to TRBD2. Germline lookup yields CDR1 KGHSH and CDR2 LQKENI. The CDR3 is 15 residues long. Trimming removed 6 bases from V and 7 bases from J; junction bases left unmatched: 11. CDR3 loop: CASSLGLALTNEQFF. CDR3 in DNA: TGTGCCAGCTCCCTAGGACTAGCTTTAACGAATGAGCAGTTCTTC.

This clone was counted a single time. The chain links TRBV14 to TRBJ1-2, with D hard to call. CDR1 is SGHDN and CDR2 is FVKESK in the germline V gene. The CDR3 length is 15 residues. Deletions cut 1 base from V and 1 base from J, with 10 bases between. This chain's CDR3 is CASSQAFGYNYGYTF. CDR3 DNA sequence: TGTGCCAGCAGCCAAGCGTTCGGGTATAACTATGGCTACACCTTC.

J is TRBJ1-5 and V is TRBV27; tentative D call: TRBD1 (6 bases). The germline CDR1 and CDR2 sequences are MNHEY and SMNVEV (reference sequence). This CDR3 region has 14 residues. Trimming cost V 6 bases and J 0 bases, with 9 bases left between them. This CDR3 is CASSRDNSNQPQHF. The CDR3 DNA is TGTGCCAGCAGCCGGGACAATAGCAATCAGCCCCAGCATTTT.

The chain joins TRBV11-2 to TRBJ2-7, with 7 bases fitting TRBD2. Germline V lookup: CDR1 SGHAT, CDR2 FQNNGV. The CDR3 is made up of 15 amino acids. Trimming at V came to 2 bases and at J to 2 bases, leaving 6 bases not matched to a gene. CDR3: CASSLPSGPTYEQYF. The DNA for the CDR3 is TGTGCCAGCAGCTTACCTAGCGGCCCTACCTACGAGCAGTACTTC.

CDR3 protein: CASSSYWGAGANVLTF. The CDR3 DNA sequence: TGTGCCAGCAGTTCCTACTGGGGGGCTGGGGCCAACGTCCTGACTTTC. The chain links TRBV27 to TRBJ2-6; a weak D match, TRBD2 (6 bases). The CDR3 is 16 amino acids. The ends were cut back, 4 bases at V and 2 bases at J, with 12 bases in the middle. Germline CDR1 and CDR2: MNHEY and SMNVEV (reference sequence).

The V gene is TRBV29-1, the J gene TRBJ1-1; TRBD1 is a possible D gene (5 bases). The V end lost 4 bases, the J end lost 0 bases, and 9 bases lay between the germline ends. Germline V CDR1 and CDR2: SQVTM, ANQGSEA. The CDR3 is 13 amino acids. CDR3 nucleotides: TGCAGCGTTGGGGGGGGTATGAACACTGAAGCTTTCTTT. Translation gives CSVGGGMNTEAFF.

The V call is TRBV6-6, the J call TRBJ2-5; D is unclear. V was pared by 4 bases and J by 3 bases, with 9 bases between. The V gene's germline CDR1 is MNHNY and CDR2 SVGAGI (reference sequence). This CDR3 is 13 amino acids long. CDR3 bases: TGTGCCAGCAGTTTGAGAGAGGAAGAGACCCAGTACTTC. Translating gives CASSLREEETQYF.

Here the CDR3 DNA reads TGTGCCAGCAGCTTAGCGGGGGGGCCGCCAGATACGCAGTATTTT. As protein: CASSLAGGPPDTQYF. J is TRBJ2-3 and V is TRBV7-8; D is perhaps TRBD2 (7 bases). The CDR3 runs 15 residues. V shed 0 bases and J shed 4 bases, with 11 bases lying between them. Germline V CDR1 and CDR2: SGHVS, FQNEAQ.

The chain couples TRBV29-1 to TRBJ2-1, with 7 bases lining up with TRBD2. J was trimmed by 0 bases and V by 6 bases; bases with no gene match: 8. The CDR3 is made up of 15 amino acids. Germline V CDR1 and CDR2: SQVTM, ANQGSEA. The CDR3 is CSVTAGDYSYNEQFF. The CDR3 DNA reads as TGCAGCGTGACGGCGGGGGATTACTCCTACAATGAGCAGTTCTTC.

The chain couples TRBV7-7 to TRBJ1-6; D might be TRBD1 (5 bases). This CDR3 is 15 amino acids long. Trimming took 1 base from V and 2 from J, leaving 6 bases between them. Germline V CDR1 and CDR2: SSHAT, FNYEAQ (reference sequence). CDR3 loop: CASSLGGAYNSPLHF. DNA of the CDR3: TGTGCCAGCAGCTTAGGGGGGGCCTATAATTCACCCCTCCACTTT.